This T cell receptor beta chain was observed in a study of Ad26.COV2.S vaccination and SARS-CoV-2 variants. On the study more broadly: Donor was assigned to the Ad26.COV2.S arm of trial COV1001. In the study, Ad26.COV2.S was injected intramuscularly once, or twice 56 days apart.

Trimming pared 0 bases from V and 3 bases from J, leaving 6 bases between. This CDR3 contains 14 residues. Germline CDR1 reads LGHNA; CDR2 reads YSLEER. Profiled with immunoSEQ multiplex PCR; TCRdb holds only in-frame clones, not every one. The table records 400,000 to 450,000 clones, approximately 90% of them present only once. Treatment described: roughly 19 received Ad26.COV2.S at low or high dose, single or two shots; roughly five received placebo; per-sample allocation not given. It was on day 63 after the first vaccine or placebo injection that samples were taken. The V and J genes are TRBV4-3 and TRBJ2-1, with unresolved D. The receptor's source is a person between 18 and 65 years old who received the Ad26.COV2.S COVID-19 vaccine or a placebo. The sample in question was peripheral blood, obtained in a trial of Ad26.COV2.S vaccine versus placebo. CDR3 region: CASSQEHSYNEQFF. In DNA, the CDR3 is TGCGCCAGCAGCCAAGAGCACAGCTACAATGAGCAGTTCTTC.